This T cell receptor (beta chain) comes out of a study of T cell repertoires in cytomegalovirus infection. Whole-study context: Both recently identified HLA-C-restricted and well-studied HLA-B-restricted CMV epitopes were used in the study. It was the public TCR beta signatures that indicated both CMV infection and matching HLA type.

MiXCR was run by TCRdb on the reads, yielding one entry per CDR3 protein. Counted here are roughly 80,000 distinct CDR3 sequences, approximately 39% occurring once; the ten biggest clones make up over 85%. Overall study results and limits: Across the ex vivo response, the dominant clonotypes were HLA-C-restricted CMV-specific TCR beta clonotypes.

With 5 bases removed from V and 2 bases from J, the gap between germline ends came to 13 bases. CDR1 is LNHDA and CDR2 is SQIVND in the germline V gene (reference sequence). The CDR3 sequence is 15 residues long. Concerning this clonotype itself: Its antigen is undetermined.

The specimen comprised CD8+ T cells from cultured PBMCs, sampled from culture after CMV antigen stimulation. V usage is TRBV19 and J usage is TRBJ2-4, with D perhaps TRBD1 (5 bases). This receptor was obtained from a human donor in good health (CMV status not recorded). Some clones in this sample may be carry-over from other donors' samples. CDR3 nucleotide sequence: TGTGCCAGTAGTCTTTCCGACAGCCCCAAAAACATTCAGTACTTC. It is translated as CASSLSDSPKNIQYF.